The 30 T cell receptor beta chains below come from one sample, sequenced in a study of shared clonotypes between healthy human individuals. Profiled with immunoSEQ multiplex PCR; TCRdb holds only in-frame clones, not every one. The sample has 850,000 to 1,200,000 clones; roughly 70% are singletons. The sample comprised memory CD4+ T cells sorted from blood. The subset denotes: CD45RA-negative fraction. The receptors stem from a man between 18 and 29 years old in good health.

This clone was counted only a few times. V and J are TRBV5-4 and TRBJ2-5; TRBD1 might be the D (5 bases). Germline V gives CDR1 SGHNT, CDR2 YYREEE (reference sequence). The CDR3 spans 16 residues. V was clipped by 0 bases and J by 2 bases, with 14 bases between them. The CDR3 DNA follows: TGTGCCAGCAGCTTGGCGGTTAGGGCAGGGCAAGAGACCCAGTACTTC. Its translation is CASSLAVRAGQETQYF.

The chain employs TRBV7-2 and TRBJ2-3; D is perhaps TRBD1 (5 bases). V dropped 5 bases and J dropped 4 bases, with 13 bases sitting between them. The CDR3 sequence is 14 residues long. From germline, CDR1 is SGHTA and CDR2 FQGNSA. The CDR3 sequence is CASSLGPASDTQYF. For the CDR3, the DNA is TGTGCCAGCAGCCTGGGGCCGGCTTCAGATACGCAGTATTTT.

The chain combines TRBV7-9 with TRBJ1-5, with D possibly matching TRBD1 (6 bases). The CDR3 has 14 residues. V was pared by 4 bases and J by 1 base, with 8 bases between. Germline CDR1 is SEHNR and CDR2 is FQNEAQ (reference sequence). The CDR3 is CASSSTGSNQPQHF. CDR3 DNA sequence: TGTGCCAGCAGCTCTACAGGGAGCAATCAGCCCCAGCATTTT.

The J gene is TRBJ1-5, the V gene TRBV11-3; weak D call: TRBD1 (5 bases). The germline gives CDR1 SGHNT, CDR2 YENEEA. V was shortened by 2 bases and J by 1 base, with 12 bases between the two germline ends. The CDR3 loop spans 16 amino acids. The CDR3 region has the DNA TGTGCCAGCAGCTTAAGGGAAAGGGACAGCAATCAGCCCCAGCATTTT. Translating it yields CASSLRERDSNQPQHF.

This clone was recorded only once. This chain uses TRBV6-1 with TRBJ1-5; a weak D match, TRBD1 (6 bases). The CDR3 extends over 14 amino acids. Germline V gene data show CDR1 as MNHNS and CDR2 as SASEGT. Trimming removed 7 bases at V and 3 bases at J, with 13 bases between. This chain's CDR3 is CASTHQGINQPQHF. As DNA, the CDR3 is TGTGCCAGCACCCACCAGGGGATCAATCAGCCCCAGCATTTT.

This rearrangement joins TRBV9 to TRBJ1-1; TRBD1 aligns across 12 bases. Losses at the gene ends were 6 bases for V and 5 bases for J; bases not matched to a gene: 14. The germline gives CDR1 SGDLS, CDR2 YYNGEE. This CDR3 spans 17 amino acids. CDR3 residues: CASNIEGTGGLGTEAFF. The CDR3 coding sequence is TGTGCCAGCAACATAGAGGGGACAGGGGGCCTAGGGACTGAAGCTTTCTTT.

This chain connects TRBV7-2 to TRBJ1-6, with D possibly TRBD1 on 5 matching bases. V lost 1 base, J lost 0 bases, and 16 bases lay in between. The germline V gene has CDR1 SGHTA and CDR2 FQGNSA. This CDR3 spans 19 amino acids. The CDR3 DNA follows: TGTGCCAGCAGCTTAGTAAGCATGGCAGGGAGCTCCTATAATTCACCCCTCCACTTT. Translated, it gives CASSLVSMAGSSYNSPLHF.

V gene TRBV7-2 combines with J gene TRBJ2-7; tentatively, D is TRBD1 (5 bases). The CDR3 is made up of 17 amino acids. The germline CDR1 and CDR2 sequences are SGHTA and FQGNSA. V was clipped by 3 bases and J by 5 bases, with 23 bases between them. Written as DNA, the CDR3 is TGTGCCAGCAGCTTGCGCTACAGAAGATTAGGGGTTGACGAGCAGTACTTC. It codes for CASSLRYRRLGVDEQYF. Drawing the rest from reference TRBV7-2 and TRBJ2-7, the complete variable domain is GAGVSQSPSNKVTEKGKDVELRCDPISGHTALYWYRQSLGQGLEFLIYFQGNSAPDKSGLPSDRFSAERTGGSVSTLTIQRTQQEDSAVYLCASSLRYRRLGVDEQYFGPGTRLTVT.

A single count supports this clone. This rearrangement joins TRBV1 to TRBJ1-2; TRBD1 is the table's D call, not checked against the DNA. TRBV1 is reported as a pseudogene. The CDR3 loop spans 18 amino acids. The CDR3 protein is CTSSQDTGTGGAGYGYTF. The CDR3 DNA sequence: TGCACCAGCAGCCAGGACACCGGGACAGGGGGCGCGGGGTATGGCTACACCTTC.

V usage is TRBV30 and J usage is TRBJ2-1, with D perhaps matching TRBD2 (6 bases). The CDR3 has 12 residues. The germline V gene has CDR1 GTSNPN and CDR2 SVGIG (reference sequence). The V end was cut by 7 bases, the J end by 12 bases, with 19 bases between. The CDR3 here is CAFLVSGGRQFF. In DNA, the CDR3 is TGTGCCTTCCTAGTAAGCGGAGGGAGGCAGTTCTTC.

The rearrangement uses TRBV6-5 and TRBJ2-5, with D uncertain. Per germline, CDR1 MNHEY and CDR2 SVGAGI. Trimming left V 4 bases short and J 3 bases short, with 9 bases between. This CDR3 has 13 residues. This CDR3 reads CASSSPKKETQYF. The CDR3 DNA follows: TGTGCCAGCAGTTCTCCCAAAAAAGAGACCCAGTACTTC.

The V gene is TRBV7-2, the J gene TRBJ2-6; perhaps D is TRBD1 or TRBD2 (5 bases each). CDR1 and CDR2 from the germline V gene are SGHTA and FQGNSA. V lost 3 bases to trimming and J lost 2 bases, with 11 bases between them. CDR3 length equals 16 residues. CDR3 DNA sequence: TGTGCCAGCAGCTTTTCCGTGGGGGCTGGGGCCAACGTCCTGACTTTC. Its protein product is CASSFSVGAGANVLTF.

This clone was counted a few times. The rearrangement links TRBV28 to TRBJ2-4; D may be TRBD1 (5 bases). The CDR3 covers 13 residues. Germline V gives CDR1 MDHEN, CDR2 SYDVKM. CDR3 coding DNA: TGTGCGGCAAAGGGGCTGGCCAAAAACATTCAGTACTTC. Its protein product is CAAKGLAKNIQYF.

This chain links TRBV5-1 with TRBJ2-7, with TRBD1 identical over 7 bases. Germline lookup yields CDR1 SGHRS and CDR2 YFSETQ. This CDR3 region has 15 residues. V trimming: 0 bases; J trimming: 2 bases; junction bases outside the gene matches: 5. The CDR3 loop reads CASSLGGGAPYEQYF. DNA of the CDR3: TGCGCCAGCAGCTTGGGAGGGGGCGCCCCCTACGAGCAGTACTTC.

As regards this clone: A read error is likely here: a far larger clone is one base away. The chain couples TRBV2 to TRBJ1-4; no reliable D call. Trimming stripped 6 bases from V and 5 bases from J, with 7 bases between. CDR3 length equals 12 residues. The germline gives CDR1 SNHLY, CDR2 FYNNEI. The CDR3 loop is CASRPENEKLFF. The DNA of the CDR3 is TGTGCCAGCAGGCCGGAAAATGAAAAACTGTTTTTT.

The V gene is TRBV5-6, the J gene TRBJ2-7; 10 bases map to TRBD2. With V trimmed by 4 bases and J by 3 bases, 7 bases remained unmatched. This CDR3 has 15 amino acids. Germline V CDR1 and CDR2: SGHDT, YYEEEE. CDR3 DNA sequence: TGTGCCAGCAGCCCCGGGACTAGCGCCAACTACGAGCAGTACTTC. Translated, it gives CASSPGTSANYEQYF. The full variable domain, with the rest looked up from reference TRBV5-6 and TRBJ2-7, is DAGVTQSPTHLIKTRGQQVTLRCSPKSGHDTVSWYQQALGQGPQFIFQYYEEEERQRGNFPDRFSGHQFPNYSSELNVNALLLGDSALYLCASSPGTSANYEQYFGPGTRLTVT.

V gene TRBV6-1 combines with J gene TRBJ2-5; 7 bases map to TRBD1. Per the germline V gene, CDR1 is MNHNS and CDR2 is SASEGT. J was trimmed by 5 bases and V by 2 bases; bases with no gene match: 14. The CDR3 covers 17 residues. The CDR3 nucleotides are TGTGCCAGCAGTGAATATACCGGGACAGCTACAGGGGAGACCCAGTACTTC. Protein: CASSEYTGTATGETQYF.

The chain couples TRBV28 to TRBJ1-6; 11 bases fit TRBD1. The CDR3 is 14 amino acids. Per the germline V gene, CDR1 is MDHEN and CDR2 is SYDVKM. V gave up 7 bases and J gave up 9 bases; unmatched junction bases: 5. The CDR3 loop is CASIPGQGVSPLHF. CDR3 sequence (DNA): TGTGCCAGCATCCCGGGACAGGGGGTTTCACCCCTCCACTTT.

DNA of the CDR3: TGTGCCAGCGCCCCGGGACAGGCGTCCTACGAGCAGTACTTC. This encodes CASAPGQASYEQYF. This chain links TRBV2 with TRBJ2-7, with 8 bases that match TRBD1. The CDR3 runs to 14 residues. The junction had 7 bases not matched to a gene; V was cut back by 8 bases and J by 1 base. Germline CDR1 is SNHLY and CDR2 is FYNNEI.

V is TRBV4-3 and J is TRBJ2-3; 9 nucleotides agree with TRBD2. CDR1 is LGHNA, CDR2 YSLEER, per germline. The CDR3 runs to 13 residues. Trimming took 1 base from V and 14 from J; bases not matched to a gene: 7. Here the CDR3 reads CASSQGGGTSRYF. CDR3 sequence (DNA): TGCGCCAGCAGCCAAGGGGGGGGGACTAGCAGGTATTTT.

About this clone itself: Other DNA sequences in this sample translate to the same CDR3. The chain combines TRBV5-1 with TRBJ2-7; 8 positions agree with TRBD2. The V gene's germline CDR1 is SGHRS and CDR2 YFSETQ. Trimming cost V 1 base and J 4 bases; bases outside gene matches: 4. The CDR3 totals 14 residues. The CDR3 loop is CASSLSGGGYEQYF. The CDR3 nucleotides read TGCGCCAGCAGCTTGAGCGGCGGGGGGTACGAGCAGTACTTC.

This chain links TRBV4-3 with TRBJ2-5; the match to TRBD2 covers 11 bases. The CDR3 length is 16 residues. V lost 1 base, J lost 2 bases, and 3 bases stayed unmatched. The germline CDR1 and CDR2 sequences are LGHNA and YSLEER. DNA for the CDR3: TGCGCCAGCAGCCAAGCGGGACTAGCGGCTCAAGAGACCCAGTACTTC. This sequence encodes CASSQAGLAAQETQYF.

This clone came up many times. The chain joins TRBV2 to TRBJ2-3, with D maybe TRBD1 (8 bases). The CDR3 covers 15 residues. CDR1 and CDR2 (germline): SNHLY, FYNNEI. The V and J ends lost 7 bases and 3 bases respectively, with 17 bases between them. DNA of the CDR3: TGTGCCAGCACTCTAACAGGGGGGGGGACAGATACGCAGTATTTT. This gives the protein CASTLTGGGTDTQYF.

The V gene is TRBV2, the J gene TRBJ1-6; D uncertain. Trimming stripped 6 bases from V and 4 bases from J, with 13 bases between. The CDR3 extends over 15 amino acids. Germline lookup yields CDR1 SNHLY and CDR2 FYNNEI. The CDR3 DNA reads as TGTGCCAGCAGAGTGGGCGATGGTTATAATTCACCCCTCCACTTT. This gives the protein CASRVGDGYNSPLHF.

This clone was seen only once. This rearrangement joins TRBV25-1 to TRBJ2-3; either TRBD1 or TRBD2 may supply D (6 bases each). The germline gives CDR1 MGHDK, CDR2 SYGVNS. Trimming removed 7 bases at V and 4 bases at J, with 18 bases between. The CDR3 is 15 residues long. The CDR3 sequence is CASIPDGGGADTQYF. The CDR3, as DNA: TGTGCCAGCATCCCGGACGGGGGCGGTGCAGATACGCAGTATTTT.

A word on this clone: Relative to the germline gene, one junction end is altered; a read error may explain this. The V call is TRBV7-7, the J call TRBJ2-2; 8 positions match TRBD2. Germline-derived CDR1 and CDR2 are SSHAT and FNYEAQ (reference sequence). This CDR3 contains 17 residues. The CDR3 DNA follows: TGTGCTAGCAGCCCAGGACGGGGGGGGCTGAACACCGGGGAGCTGTTTTTT. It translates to CASSPGRGGLNTGELFF.

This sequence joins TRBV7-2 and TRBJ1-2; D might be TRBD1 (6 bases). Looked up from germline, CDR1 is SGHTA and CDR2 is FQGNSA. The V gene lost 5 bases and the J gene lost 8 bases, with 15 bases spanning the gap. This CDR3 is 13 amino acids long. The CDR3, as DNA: TGTGCCAGCAGCCCGACCGGGACAAGGGGCTACACCTTC. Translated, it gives CASSPTGTRGYTF.

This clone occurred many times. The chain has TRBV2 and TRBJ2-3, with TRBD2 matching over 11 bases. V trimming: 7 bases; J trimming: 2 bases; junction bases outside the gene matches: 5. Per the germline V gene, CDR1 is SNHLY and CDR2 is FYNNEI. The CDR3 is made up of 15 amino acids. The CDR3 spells CASKGLAALTDTQYF. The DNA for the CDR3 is TGTGCCAGCAAGGGACTAGCGGCTCTCACAGATACGCAGTATTTT.

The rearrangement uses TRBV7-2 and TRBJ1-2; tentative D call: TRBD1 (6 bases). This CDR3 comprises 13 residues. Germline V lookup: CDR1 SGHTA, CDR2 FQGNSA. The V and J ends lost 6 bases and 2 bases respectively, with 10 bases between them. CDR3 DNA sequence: TGTGCCAGCAGTGCTACAGGGAACTATGGCTACACCTTC. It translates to CASSATGNYGYTF.

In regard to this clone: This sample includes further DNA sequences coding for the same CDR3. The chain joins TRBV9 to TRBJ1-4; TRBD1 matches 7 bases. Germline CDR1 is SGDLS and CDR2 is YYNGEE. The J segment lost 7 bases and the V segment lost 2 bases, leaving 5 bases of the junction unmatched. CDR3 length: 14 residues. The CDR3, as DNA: TGTGCCAGCAGCGTGGGAGGGGGCGGTGAAAAACTGTTTTTT. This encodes CASSVGGGGEKLFF.